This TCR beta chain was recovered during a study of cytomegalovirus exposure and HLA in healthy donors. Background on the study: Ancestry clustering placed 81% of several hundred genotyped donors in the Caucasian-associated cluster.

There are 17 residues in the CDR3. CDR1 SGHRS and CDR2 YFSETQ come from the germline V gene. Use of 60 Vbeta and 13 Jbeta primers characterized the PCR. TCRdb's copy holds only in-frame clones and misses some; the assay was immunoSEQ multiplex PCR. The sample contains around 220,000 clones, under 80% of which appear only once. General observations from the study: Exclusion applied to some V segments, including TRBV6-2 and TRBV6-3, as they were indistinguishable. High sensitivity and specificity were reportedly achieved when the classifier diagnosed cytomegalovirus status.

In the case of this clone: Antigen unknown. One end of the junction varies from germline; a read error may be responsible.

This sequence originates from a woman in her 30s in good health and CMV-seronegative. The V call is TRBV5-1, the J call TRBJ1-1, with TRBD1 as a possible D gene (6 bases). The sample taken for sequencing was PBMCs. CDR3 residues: CVSSLLVQGRGGTEAFF. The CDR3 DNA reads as TGCGTCAGCAGCTTGCTCGTACAGGGCCGGGGTGGCACTGAAGCTTTCTTT.